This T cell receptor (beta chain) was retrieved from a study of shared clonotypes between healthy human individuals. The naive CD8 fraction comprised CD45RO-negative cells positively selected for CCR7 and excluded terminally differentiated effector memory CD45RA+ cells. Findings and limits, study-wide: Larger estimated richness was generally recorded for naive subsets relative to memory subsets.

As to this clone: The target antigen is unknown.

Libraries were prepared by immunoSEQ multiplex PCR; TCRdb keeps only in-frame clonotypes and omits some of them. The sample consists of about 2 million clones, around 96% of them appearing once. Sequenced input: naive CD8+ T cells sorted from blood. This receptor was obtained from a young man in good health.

The CDR3 DNA reads TGTGCCAGCAGTAAAACAGGGTTTGAGCAGTTCTTC. Its protein product is CASSKTGFEQFF. The chain joins TRBV28 to TRBJ2-1, with a weak D call TRBD1 (6 bases). V was shortened by 5 bases and J by 9 bases, with 11 bases between the two germline ends. Germline-derived CDR1 and CDR2 are MDHEN and SYDVKM. This CDR3 has 12 residues. The full variable domain, rest sourced from reference TRBV28 and TRBJ2-1, is DVKVTQSSRYLVKRTGEKVFLECVQDMDHENMFWYRQDPGLGLRLIYFSYDVKMKEKGDIPEGYSVSREKKERFSLILESASTNQTSMYLCASSKTGFEQFFGPGTRLTVL.